A single sample is the source of the 13 T cell receptor beta chains below, sequenced in a study of Graves' ophthalmopathy and Graves' hyperthyroidism. RNA transcripts were the source from which TCR beta CDR3 regions were amplified. Following a first-round RT-PCR that used HTBI primers, a second-round multiplex PCR was carried out. TCRdb re-called the multiplex PCR reads through MiXCR, storing one row per CDR3 protein. The data show around 590,000 distinct CDR3 sequences, less than 40% seen once. Sequenced: peripheral blood or thyroid tissue (not recorded which). The receptors originated from an adult man with Graves' hyperthyroidism.

This clonotype has a count of ten or more. CDR3 nucleotide sequence: TGCGCCAGCAGCTTGGGTTCCAGGGAACAGCCCCAGCATTTT. Its translation: CASSLGSREQPQHF. The chain carries TRBV5-1 and TRBJ1-5; a possible D gene is TRBD1 (5 bases). The V gene lost 0 bases and the J gene lost 7 bases, with 11 bases spanning the gap. This CDR3 contains 14 residues. Germline CDR1 is SGHRS and CDR2 is YFSETQ.

The chain carries TRBV10-3 and TRBJ2-5, with 8 bases lining up with TRBD1. V was clipped by 11 bases and J by 5 bases; unmatched bases: 16. Germline assignment: CDR1 ENHRY and CDR2 SYGVKD. The length of the CDR3 is 15 residues. The CDR3 bases are TGTGCCTGGAGATTCCCAGGGGGCTTAAGGGAGACCCAGTACTTC. Protein: CAWRFPGGLRETQYF.

This clonotype was counted ten times or more. The CDR3 coding sequence is TGTGCCAGCAGGAGTGACAGGGGAGGTCAGCCCCAGCATTTT. The encoded protein is CASRSDRGGQPQHF. This chain uses TRBV6-6 with TRBJ1-5; 8 nucleotides align to TRBD1. J was trimmed by 6 bases and V by 6 bases; bases with no gene match: 7. Germline V gene data show CDR1 as MNHNY and CDR2 as SVGAGI (reference sequence). This CDR3 is 14 amino acids long.

This clonotype was recorded at least ten times. The rearrangement uses TRBV4-1 and TRBJ1-5; 8 nucleotides line up with TRBD1. The length of the CDR3 is 16 residues. Trimming at V came to 4 bases and at J to 1 base, leaving 6 bases not matched to a gene. CDR1 MGHRA and CDR2 YSYEKL come from the germline V gene. In DNA, the CDR3 is TGCGCCAGCAGCCCTTCGACAGGGGTGAGCAATCAGCCCCAGCATTTT. Translating it yields CASSPSTGVSNQPQHF.

The chain carries TRBV29-1 and TRBJ2-7, with D perhaps matching TRBD1 or TRBD2 (5 bases each). This CDR3 contains 19 residues. Germline assignment: CDR1 SQVTM and CDR2 ANQGSEA. Trimming left V 5 bases short and J 3 bases short, with 32 bases between. The CDR3 nucleotides read TGCAGCGTTAAGGGCTGGGGACCAGACCAAATCAGTCGGGGCTACGAGCAGTACTTC. This encodes CSVKGWGPDQISRGYEQYF.

A single count supports this clonotype. A much larger clone lies a single base off, so this may be a read error. The V and J genes are TRBV12-3 or TRBV12-4 and TRBJ1-1; maybe TRBD1 (6 bases). The CDR3 contains 15 residues. Between the trimmed V and J ends, which lost 5 bases and 0 bases, there was a span of 13 bases. For the CDR3, the DNA is TGTGCCAGCAGTATCTTGGGACACTTGAACACTGAAGCTTTCTTT. Protein product: CASSILGHLNTEAFF.

This clonotype was seen only a few times. The junction differs from germline at one of its ends, possibly a read error. The rearrangement links TRBV7-2 to TRBJ1-3; no reliable D call. This CDR3 has 17 residues. Germline V gene data show CDR1 as SGHTA and CDR2 as FQGNSA. The CDR3 nucleotides are TGTGCCAGCAGCTTAGTGCCGGAAGATTACTCTGGAAACACCATGTATTTT. It translates to CASSLVPEDYSGNTMYF.

The chain recombines TRBV15 with TRBJ2-4; D is tentatively TRBD1 or TRBD2 (6 bases each). This CDR3 contains 16 residues. The ends were cut back, 1 base at V and 7 bases at J, with 17 bases in the middle. Germline CDR1 LNHNV, CDR2 YYDKDF (reference sequence). CDR3 protein: CATSRVQRRGVNIQYF. In nucleotides, the CDR3 is TGTGCCACCAGCAGAGTACAGCGGAGGGGGGTGAACATTCAGTACTTC.

V and J are TRBV4-1 and TRBJ1-1; perhaps TRBD1 as D (5 bases). V was shortened by 1 base and J by 4 bases, with 13 bases between the two germline ends. The CDR3 runs 15 residues. CDR1 and CDR2 (germline): MGHRA, YSYEKL. The CDR3 DNA reads as TGCGCCAGCAGCCAAGGTCTCGGGGCCCCCACTGAAGCTTTCTTT. It specifies CASSQGLGAPTEAFF.

Many counts were recorded for this clonotype. The DNA for the CDR3 is TGCAGCGTTGCCAGGGTTGGGTACGAGCAGTACTTC. Translating it yields CSVARVGYEQYF. This sequence joins TRBV29-1 and TRBJ2-7; TRBD1 is a possible D gene (5 bases). This CDR3 comprises 12 residues. Trimming pared 4 bases from V and 4 bases from J, leaving 11 bases between. CDR1 and CDR2 from the germline V gene are SQVTM and ANQGSEA.

This clonotype was detected many times. The V gene is TRBV12-3 or TRBV12-4, the J gene TRBJ1-2; a possible D gene is TRBD1 (6 bases). Trimming took 5 bases from V and 4 from J, leaving 8 bases between them. The CDR3 sequence is 12 residues long. CDR3: CASSAGAYGYTF. The CDR3 DNA is TGTGCCAGCAGTGCAGGGGCCTATGGCTACACCTTC.

This clonotype showed up many times. J is TRBJ2-7 and V is TRBV5-4; no clear D. Trimming shortened V by 0 bases and J by 2 bases, and 9 bases separated the two germline ends. The CDR3 covers 14 residues. Germline V gene data show CDR1 as SGHNT and CDR2 as YYREEE (reference sequence). The CDR3 sequence is CASSLGQPAYEQYF. CDR3 bases: TGTGCCAGCAGCTTGGGCCAGCCGGCCTACGAGCAGTACTTC. Combining the CDR3 with reference TRBV5-4 and TRBJ2-7 gives the whole variable domain ETGVTQSPTHLIKTRGQQVTLRCSSQSGHNTVSWYQQALGQGPQFIFQYYREEENGRGNFPPRFSGLQFPNYSSELNVNALELDDSALYLCASSLGQPAYEQYFGPGTRLTVT.

The genes are TRBV6-6 and TRBJ2-7; 10 bases are a match to TRBD1. Trimming at V came to 2 bases and at J to 5 bases, leaving 6 bases not matched to a gene. Germline loops: CDR1 MNHNY, CDR2 SVGAGI (reference sequence). The CDR3 totals 15 residues. The CDR3 DNA reads as TGTGCCAGCAGTTACAACCGGGACAGGGGCAACGAGCAGTACTTC. As protein: CASSYNRDRGNEQYF.